This entry concerns a single TCR beta chain. This entry comes from a study of Ad26.COV2.S vaccination and SARS-CoV-2 variants. Generated by immunoSEQ multiplex PCR, the TCRdb table keeps only in-frame clones and is missing some. The data show roughly 700,000 clones, more than 70% seen once. Treatment: around 19 received Ad26.COV2.S at low or high dose, single or two shots; about five received placebo; per-sample allocation not given. Day 63 after the first vaccine or placebo injection was the time point for sampling. Germline CDR1 reads SGHRS; CDR2 reads YFSETQ. The trim removed 3 bases at V and 6 bases at J, leaving 3 bases unmatched. CDR3 length: 13 residues.

The material was peripheral blood, obtained in a trial of Ad26.COV2.S vaccine versus placebo. The chain uses TRBV5-1 and TRBJ1-1, with 9 bases lining up with TRBD1. The sequence was collected from a person aged 18-65 years who received the Ad26.COV2.S COVID-19 vaccine or a placebo. CDR3 sequence: CASSSQGAAEAFF. The CDR3 DNA reads TGCGCCAGCAGCTCACAGGGGGCGGCTGAAGCTTTCTTT.